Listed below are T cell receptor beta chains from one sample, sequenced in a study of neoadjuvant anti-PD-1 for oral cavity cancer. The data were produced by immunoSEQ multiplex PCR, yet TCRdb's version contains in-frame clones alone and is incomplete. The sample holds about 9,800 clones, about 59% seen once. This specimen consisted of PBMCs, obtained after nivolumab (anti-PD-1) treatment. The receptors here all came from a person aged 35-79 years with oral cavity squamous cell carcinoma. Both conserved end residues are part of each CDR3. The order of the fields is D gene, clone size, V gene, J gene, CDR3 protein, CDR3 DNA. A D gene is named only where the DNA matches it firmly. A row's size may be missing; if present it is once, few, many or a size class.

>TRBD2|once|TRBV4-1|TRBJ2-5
CASSALAGPEETQYF
TGCGCCAGCAGCGCCCTAGCGGGGCCGGAGGAGACCCAGTACTTC
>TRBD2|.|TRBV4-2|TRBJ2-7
CASSDRSSTSGNPYEQYF
TGTGCCAGCAGCGACCGCAGCTCGACTAGCGGGAATCCCTACGAGCAGTACTTC
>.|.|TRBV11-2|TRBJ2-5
CASSLGPTPKETQYF
TGTGCCAGCAGCTTAGGCCCCACCCCGAAGGAGACCCAGTACTTC
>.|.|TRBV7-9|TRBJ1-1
CASSLASGRSWAFF
TGTGCCAGCAGCTTAGCGTCAGGGCGTTCTTGGGCTTTCTTT
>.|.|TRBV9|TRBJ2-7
CASSVGVVHEQYF
TGTGCCAGCAGCGTAGGGGTAGTACACGAGCAGTACTTC
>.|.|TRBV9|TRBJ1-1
CASSIGGGQNTEAFF
TGTGCCAGCAGCATCGGAGGAGGACAGAACACTGAAGCTTTCTTT
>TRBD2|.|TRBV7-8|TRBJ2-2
CASSLLGGGAKGELFF
TGTGCCAGCAGCCTCCTAGGCGGGGGGGCGAAGGGGGAGCTGTTTTTT
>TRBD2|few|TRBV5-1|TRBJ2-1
CASRRLADSYNEQFF
TGCGCCAGCAGAAGACTAGCGGACTCCTACAATGAGCAGTTCTTC
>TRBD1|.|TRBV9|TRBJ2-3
CASSVAGGKSTDTQYF
TGTGCCAGCAGCGTAGCAGGGGGCAAGAGCACAGATACGCAGTATTTT
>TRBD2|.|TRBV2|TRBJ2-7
CASREASGRSSYEQYF
TGTGCCAGCAGAGAAGCTAGCGGGCGGAGCTCCTACGAGCAGTACTTC
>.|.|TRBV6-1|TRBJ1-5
CASSASSRDQPQHF
TGTGCCAGCAGTGCTTCTTCCAGGGACCAGCCCCAGCATTTT
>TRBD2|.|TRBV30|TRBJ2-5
CAWRETSGRAGEAETQYF
TGTGCCTGGAGAGAGACTAGCGGGAGGGCCGGGGAAGCCGAGACCCAGTACTTC
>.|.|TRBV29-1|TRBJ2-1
CSVEPGNEQFF
TGCAGCGTTGAACCCGGCAATGAGCAGTTCTTC
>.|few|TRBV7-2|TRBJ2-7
CASSLVVTYEQYF
TGTGCCAGCAGCTTAGTAGTTACCTACGAGCAGTACTTC
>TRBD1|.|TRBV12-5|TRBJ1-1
CASGLVFRTGKPEAFF
TGTGCTAGTGGTTTGGTATTCCGGACAGGGAAGCCTGAAGCTTTCTTT
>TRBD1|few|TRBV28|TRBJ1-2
CASSLIRTGGSYGYTF
TGTGCCAGCAGTTTAATCCGGACAGGGGGGAGCTATGGCTACACCTTC
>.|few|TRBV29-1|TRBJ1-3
CSVAKDSSSGNTIYF
TGCAGCGTTGCGAAAGACTCGAGCTCTGGAAACACCATATATTTT
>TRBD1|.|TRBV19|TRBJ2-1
CASSRTFGQGKYGEQFF
TGTGCCAGTAGTAGAACTTTTGGACAGGGGAAGTACGGTGAGCAGTTCTTC
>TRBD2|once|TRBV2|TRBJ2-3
CASIRLAGNTQYF
TGTGCCAGCATCCGACTAGCGGGAAATACGCAGTATTTT
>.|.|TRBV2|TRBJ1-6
CASSEGGTFNSPLHF
TGTGCCAGCAGTGAAGGCGGGACTTTCAATTCACCCCTCCACTTT
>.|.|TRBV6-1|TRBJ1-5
CASSVTRAPDQPQHF
TGTGCCAGCAGTGTTACACGGGCCCCAGATCAGCCCCAGCATTTT
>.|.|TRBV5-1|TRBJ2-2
CASSFYFGTRLNTGELFF
TGCGCCAGCAGCTTCTACTTTGGGACAAGGTTGAACACCGGGGAGCTGTTTTTT
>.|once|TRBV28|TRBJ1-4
CASSSEGTPPGKLFF
TGTGCCAGCAGTTCCGAGGGAACCCCACCTGGAAAACTGTTTTTT
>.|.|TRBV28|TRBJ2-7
CASTGIPSPYEQYF
TGTGCCAGCACGGGTATTCCAAGTCCCTACGAGCAGTACTTC
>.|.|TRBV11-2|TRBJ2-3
CASIPLRGRTLTDTQYF
TGTGCCAGCATCCCGTTGAGGGGTCGGACATTAACAGATACGCAGTATTTT
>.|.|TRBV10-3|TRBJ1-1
CAISDLLGGTEAFF
TGTGCCATCAGTGATTTGTTGGGGGGCACTGAAGCTTTCTTT
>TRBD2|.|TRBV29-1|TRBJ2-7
CSVAWTSGSLGEQYF
TGCAGCGTTGCTTGGACTAGCGGGAGTCTGGGCGAGCAGTACTTC
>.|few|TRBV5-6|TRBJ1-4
CASSLTDQLFF
TGTGCCAGCAGCCTGACAGATCAACTGTTTTTT
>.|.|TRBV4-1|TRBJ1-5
CASSQGQPSNQPQHF
TGCGCCAGCAGCCAAGGACAGCCTAGCAATCAGCCCCAGCATTTT
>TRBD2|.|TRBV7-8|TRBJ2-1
CASRGLAGAYNEQFF
TGTGCCAGCAGGGGACTAGCGGGAGCATACAATGAGCAGTTCTTC